Sequencing of this TCR beta chain was carried out in a study of blood T cell repertoires in COVID-19. Sequencing was performed with immunoSEQ multiplex PCR; in TCRdb, only in-frame clones are kept and a portion is missing. The table shows around 130,000 clones, with more than 80% occurring only once. The V and J ends lost 0 bases and 4 bases, in that order; junction bases with no gene match: 8. The CDR3 extends over 16 amino acids. Germline V gene lookup returns CDR1 MNHEY and CDR2 SVGEGT. Material for sequencing was peripheral blood. This sequence originates from a human donor in a cohort sampled during active COVID-19. The chain couples TRBV6-2 or TRBV6-3 to TRBJ1-1; 7 bases map to TRBD1. The CDR3 is CASSYSWTGPGTEAFF. DNA for the CDR3: TGTGCCAGCAGTTACTCCTGGACAGGTCCGGGCACTGAAGCTTTCTTT.